This T cell receptor beta chain is drawn from a study of blood T cell repertoires in COVID-19. Study at large: Researchers got acute and convalescent COVID-19 samples from the United States, Italy and Spain. PBMCs, B-cell-depleted T cells, or T cells were the source of the cDNA or gDNA that made up the material.

Source study methods: Reference gene primer amplification gave nucleated cell count estimates. Sequenced by immunoSEQ multiplex PCR; TCRdb stores in-frame clones only, minus some. V, J and clone size are those of that table, while D and trimming were read from the DNA. Of approximately 350,000 clones in the sample, roughly 87% were seen once. The CDR3 runs 17 residues. The V gene end was trimmed by 3 bases and the J gene end by 9 bases; junction bases not matched to a gene: 17. CDR1 is LGHDT, CDR2 YNNKEL, per germline (reference sequence). The gene calls are TRBV3-1 (or the pseudogene TRBV3-2) and TRBJ2-1, with 7 bases matching TRBD1. Sequenced sample: PBMCs or T cells enriched from blood (not recorded which). This TCR was recovered from a woman aged 25 to 45 who had recovered from COVID-19. The CDR3 reads CASSHGWGDRDPREQFF. The DNA for the CDR3 is TGTGCCAGCAGCCACGGTTGGGGCGACAGGGATCCTCGTGAGCAGTTCTTC.